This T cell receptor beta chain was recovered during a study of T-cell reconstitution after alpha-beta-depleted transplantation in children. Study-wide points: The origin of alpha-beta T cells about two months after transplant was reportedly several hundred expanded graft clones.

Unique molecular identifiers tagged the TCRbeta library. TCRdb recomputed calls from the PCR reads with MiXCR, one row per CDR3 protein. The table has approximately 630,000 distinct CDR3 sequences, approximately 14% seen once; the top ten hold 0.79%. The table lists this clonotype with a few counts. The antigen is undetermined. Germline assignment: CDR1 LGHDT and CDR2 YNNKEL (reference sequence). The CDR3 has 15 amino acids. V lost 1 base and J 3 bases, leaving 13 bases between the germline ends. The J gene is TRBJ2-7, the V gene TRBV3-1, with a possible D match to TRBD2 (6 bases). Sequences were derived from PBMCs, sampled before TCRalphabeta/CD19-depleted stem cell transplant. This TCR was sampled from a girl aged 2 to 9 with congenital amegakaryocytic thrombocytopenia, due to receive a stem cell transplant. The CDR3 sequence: CASSQVGGIDYEQYF. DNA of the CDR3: TGTGCCAGCAGCCAAGTGGGAGGTATTGACTACGAGCAGTACTTC.